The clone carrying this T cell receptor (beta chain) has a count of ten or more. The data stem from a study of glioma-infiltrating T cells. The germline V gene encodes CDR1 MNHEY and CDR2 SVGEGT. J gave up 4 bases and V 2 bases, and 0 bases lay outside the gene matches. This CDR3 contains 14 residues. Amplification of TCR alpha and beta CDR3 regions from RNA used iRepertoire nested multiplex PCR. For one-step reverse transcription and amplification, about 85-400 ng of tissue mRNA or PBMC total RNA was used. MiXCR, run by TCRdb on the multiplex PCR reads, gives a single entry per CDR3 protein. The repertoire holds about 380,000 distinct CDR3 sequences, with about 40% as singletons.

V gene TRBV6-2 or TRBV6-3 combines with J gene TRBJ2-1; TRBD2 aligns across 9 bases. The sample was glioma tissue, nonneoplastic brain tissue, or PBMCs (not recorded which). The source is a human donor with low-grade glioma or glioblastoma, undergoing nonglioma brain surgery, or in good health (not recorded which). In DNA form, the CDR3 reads TGTGCCAGCAGTTACCTAGCGGGATACAATGAGCAGTTCTTC. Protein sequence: CASSYLAGYNEQFF.